This entry is about one TCR beta chain. These data are taken from a study of blood T cell repertoires in COVID-19. Clones were sequenced by immunoSEQ multiplex PCR, and TCRdb holds only the in-frame ones, with some missing. The table includes roughly 35,000 clones, 80% detected once. V was shortened by 1 base and J by 0 bases, with 17 bases between the two germline ends. Per germline, CDR1 SGHVS and CDR2 FNYEAQ. The CDR3 loop spans 18 amino acids. The sequenced sample consisted of peripheral blood. The V and J genes are TRBV7-6 and TRBJ2-3, with a possible D match to TRBD2 (6 bases). The receptor's source is a man at least 80 years old with acute or convalescent COVID-19. CDR3 DNA sequence: TGTGCCAGCAGCTTAGATGGGCTAGCGTGGACTAGCACAGATACGCAGTATTTT. It translates to CASSLDGLAWTSTDTQYF.